This paragraph covers one T cell receptor (beta chain) sequence. Its matching antigen is unknown. This record comes from a study of cytomegalovirus exposure and HLA in healthy donors. Study-wide background: Unique TCRs from HLA-typed donors, about 85 million of them, were held in an early data release. Findings and caveats of the study: Likely technical artifact: a cluster of highly shared sequence variants. It was taken for granted in presence/absence analyses that sequencing depth across donors was roughly uniform.

Primers included in the PCR were 60 Vbeta and 13 Jbeta primers. Measured with immunoSEQ multiplex PCR; TCRdb has only the in-frame clones, and not every one. Of roughly 130,000 clones detected, about four fifths appear once; the ten largest clones hold approximately 0.97%. The V end was cut by 0 bases, the J end by 4 bases, with 7 bases between. CDR3 length equals 13 residues. Germline V gene lookup returns CDR1 SGHDT and CDR2 YYEEEE. V gene TRBV5-6 combines with J gene TRBJ1-2; D is uncertain. Sequencing was performed on PBMCs. The source of this sequence is a human donor in good health. This chain's CDR3 is CASSLGVSYGYTF. The DNA of the CDR3 is TGTGCCAGCAGCTTGGGAGTTAGCTATGGCTACACCTTC.